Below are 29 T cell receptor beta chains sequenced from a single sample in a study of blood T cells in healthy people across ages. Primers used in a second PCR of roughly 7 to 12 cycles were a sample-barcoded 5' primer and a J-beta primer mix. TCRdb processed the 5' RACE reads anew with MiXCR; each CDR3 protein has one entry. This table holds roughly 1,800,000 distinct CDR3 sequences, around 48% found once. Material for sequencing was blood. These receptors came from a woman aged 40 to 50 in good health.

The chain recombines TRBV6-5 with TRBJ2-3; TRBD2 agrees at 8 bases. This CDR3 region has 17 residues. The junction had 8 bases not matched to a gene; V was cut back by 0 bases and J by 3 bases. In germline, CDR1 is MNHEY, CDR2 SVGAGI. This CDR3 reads CASSYSIAGSLTDTQYF. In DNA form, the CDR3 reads TGTGCCAGCAGTTACTCAATAGCGGGGAGTTTGACAGATACGCAGTATTTT.

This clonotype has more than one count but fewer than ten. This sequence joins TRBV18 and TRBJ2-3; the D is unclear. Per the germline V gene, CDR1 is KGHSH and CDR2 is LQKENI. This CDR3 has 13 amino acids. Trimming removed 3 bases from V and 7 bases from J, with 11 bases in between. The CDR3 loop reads CASSPPTPNTQYF. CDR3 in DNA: TGTGCCAGCTCACCCCCTACTCCAAATACGCAGTATTTT.

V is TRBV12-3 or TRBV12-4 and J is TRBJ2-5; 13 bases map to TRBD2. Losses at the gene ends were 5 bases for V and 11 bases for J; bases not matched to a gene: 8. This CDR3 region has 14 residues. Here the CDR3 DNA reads TGTGCCAGCAGTAGCCAACTAGCGGGGGGGCGGCAGTACTTC. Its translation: CASSSQLAGGRQYF.

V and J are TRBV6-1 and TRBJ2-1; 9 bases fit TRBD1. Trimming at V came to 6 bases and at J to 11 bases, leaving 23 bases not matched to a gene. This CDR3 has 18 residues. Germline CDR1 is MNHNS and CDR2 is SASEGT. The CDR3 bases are TGTGCCAGCAGCGAAAGAGTAGGGGGGACAGGGAGCGATTATAAGCAGTTCTTC. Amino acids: CASSERVGGTGSDYKQFF.

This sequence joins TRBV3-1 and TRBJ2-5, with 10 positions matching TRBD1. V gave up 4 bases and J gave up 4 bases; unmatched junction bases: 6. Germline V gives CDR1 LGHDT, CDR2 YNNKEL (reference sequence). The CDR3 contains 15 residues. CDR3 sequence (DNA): TGTGCCAGCAGCCGAGAAGGGACAGGGGCAGAGACCCAGTACTTC. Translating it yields CASSREGTGAETQYF.

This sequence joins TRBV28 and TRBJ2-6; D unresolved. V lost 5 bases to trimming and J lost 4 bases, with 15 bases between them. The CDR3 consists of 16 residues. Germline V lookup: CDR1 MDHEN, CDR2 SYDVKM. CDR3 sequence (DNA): TGTGCCAGCAGTCTCCCGGGTGGGGTCGGGGCCAACGTCCTGACTTTC. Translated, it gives CASSLPGGVGANVLTF.

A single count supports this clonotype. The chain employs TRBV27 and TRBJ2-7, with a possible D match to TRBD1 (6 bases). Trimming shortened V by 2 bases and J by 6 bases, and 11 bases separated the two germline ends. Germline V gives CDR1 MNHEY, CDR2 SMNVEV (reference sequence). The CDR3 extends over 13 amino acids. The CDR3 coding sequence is TGTGCCAGCAGTTTACTACAGGGAAGCGAGCAGTACTTC. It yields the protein CASSLLQGSEQYF.

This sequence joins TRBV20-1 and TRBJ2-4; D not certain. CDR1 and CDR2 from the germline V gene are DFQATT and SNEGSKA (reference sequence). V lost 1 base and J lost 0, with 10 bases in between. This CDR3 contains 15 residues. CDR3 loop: CSARVERIAKNIQYF. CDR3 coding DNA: TGCAGTGCTAGAGTCGAGAGAATAGCCAAAAACATTCAGTACTTC.

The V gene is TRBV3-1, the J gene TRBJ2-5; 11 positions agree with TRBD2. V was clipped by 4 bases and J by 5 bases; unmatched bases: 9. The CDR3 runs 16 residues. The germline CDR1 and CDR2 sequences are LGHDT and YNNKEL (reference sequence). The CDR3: CASSPTSGGTGETQYF. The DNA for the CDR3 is TGTGCCAGCAGCCCCACTAGCGGGGGCACGGGGGAGACCCAGTACTTC.

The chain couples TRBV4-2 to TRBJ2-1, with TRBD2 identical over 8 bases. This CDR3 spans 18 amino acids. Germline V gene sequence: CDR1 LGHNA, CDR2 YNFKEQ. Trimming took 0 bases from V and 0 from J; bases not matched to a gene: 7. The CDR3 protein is CASSQDSSGGHSYNEQFF. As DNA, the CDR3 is TGTGCCAGCAGCCAAGATTCCAGCGGGGGCCACTCCTACAATGAGCAGTTCTTC.

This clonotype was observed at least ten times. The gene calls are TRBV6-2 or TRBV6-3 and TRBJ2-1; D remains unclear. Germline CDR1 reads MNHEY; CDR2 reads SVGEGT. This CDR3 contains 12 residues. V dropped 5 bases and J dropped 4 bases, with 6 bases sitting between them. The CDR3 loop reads CASSEGYNEQFF. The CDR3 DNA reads TGTGCCAGCAGTGAAGGGTACAATGAGCAGTTCTTC.

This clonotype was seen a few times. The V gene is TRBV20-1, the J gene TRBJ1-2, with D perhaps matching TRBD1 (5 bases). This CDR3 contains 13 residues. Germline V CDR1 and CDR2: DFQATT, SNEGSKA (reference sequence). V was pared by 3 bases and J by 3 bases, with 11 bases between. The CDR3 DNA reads TGCAGTGCTAGGTGGGGGGGGGACTATGGCTACACCTTC. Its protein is CSARWGGDYGYTF.

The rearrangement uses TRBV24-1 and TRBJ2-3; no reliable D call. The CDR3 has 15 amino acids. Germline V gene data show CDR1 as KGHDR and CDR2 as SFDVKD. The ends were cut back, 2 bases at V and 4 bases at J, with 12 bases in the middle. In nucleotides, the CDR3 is TGTGCCACCAGTGATTCCGGCCCCAGCGCAGATACGCAGTATTTT. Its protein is CATSDSGPSADTQYF.

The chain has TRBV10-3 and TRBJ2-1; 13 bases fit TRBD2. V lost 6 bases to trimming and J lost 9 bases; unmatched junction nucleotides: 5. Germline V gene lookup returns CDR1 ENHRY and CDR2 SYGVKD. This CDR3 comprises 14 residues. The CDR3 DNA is TGTGCCATCAGCGGGACTAGCGGGAACAGTGAGCAGTTCTTC. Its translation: CAISGTSGNSEQFF.

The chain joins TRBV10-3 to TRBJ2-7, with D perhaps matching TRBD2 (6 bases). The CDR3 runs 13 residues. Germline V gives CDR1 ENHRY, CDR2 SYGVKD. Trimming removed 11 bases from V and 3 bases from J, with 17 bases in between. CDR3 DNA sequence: TGTGCCTCAAGACTTGGGGAGGTCTACGAGCAGTACTTC. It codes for CASRLGEVYEQYF.

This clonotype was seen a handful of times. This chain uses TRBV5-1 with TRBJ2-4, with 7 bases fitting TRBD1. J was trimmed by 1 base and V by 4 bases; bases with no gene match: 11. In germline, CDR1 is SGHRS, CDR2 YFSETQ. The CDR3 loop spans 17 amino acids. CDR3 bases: TGCGCCAGCAGCCCTTGGGACGTACAGGGGGCCAAAAACATTCAGTACTTC. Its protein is CASSPWDVQGAKNIQYF.

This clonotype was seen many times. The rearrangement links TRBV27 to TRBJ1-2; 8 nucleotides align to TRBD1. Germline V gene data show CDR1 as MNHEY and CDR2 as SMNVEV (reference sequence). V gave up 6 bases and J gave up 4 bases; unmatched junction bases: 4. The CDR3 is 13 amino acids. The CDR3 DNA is TGTGCCAGCAGCTTAGGGACAGGCTATGGCTACACCTTC. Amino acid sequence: CASSLGTGYGYTF.

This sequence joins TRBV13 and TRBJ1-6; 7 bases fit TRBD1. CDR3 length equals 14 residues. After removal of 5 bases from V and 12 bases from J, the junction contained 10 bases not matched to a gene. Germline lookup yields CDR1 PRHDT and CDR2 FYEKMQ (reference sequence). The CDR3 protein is CASSEGQPSRPLHF. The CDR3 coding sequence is TGTGCCAGCAGCGAGGGACAGCCCTCACGACCCCTCCACTTT.

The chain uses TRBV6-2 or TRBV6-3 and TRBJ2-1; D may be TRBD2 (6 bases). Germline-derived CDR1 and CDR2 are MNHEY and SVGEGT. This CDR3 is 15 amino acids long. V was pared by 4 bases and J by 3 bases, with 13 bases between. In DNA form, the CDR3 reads TGTGCCAGCAGTTTTGGAGGGGCCTACTACAATGAGCAGTTCTTC. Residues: CASSFGGAYYNEQFF.

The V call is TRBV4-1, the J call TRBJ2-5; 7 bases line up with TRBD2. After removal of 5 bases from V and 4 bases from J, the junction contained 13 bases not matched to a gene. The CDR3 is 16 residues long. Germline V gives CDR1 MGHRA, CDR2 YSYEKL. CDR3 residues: CASSESPGLNGETQYF. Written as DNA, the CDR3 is TGCGCCAGCAGCGAAAGCCCGGGACTAAACGGAGAGACCCAGTACTTC.

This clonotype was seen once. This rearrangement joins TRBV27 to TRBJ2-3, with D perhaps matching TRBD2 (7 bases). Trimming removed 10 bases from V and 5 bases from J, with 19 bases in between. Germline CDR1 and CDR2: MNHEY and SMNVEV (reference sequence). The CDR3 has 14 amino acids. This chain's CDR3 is CAIRPGGRQDTQYF. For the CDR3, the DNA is TGTGCCATCCGACCCGGGGGGCGCCAAGATACGCAGTATTTT.

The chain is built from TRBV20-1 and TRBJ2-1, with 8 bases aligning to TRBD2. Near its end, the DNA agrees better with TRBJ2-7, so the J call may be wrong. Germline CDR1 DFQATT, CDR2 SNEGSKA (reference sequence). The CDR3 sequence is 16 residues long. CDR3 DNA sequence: TGCAGTGCTAGATCGGGGGGGCTTAGCTCCTACAATGAGCAGTACTTC. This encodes CSARSGGLSSYNEQYF.

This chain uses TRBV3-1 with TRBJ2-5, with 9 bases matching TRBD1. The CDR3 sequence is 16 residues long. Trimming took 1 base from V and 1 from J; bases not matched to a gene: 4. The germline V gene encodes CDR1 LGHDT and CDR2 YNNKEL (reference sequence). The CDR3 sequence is CASSQVETGGQETQYF. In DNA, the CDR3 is TGTGCCAGCAGCCAAGTGGAGACAGGGGGCCAAGAGACCCAGTACTTC.

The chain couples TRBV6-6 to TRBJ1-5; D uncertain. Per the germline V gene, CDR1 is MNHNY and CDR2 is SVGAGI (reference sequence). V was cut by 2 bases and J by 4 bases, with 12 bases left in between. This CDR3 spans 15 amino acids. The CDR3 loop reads CASSYEAVGNQPQHF. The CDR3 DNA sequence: TGTGCCAGCAGTTACGAGGCAGTGGGGAATCAGCCCCAGCATTTT.

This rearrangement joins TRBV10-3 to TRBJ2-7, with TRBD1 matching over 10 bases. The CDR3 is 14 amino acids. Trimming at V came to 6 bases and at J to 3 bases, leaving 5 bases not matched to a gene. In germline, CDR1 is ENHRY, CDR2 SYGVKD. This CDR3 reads CAIRPGTGDYEQYF. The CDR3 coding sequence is TGTGCCATCAGACCCGGGACAGGGGACTACGAGCAGTACTTC.

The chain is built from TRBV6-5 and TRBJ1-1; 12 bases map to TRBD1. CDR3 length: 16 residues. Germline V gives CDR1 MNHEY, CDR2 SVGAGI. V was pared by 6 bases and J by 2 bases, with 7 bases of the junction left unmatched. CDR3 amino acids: CASSRGQGARNTEAFF. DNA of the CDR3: TGTGCCAGCAGCAGGGGACAGGGGGCCCGAAACACTGAAGCTTTCTTT.

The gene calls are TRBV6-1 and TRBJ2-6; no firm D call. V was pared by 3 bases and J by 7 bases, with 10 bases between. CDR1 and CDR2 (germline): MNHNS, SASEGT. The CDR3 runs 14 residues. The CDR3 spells CASSDPEYANVLTF. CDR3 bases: TGTGCCAGCAGTGACCCCGAATATGCCAACGTCCTGACTTTC.

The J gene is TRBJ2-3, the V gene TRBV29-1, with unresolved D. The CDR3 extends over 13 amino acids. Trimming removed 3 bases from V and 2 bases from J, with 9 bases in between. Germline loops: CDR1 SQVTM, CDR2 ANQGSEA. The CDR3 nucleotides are TGCAGCGTTGATTCCCCCTACACAGATACGCAGTATTTT. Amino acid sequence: CSVDSPYTDTQYF.

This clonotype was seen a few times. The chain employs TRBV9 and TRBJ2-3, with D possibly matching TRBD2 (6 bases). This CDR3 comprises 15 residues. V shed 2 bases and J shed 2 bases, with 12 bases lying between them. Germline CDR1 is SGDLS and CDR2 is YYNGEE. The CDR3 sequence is CASSVGRGFTDTQYF. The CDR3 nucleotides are TGTGCCAGCAGCGTCGGCCGGGGGTTCACAGATACGCAGTATTTT.